The T cell receptor (beta chain) under discussion was sequenced for a study of blood T cell repertoires in COVID-19. In the source study's methods: The authors estimated nucleated cell counts from reference gene primer amplification. Profiling relied on immunoSEQ multiplex PCR, and the TCRdb table lists in-frame clones only, not all of them. V and J calls and clone size are those listed in that table; D and trimming were worked out from the DNA. The sample comprises about 12,000 clones, 60% to 75% of which are singletons, and roughly a tenth rests with the top ten. Seattle patients were enrolled while actively infected and followed longitudinally. CDR1 MGHDK and CDR2 SYGVNS come from the germline V gene. The V and J ends lost 6 bases and 2 bases, in that order; junction bases with no gene match: 9. The length of the CDR3 is 15 residues. This clone appeared a single time.

This TCR derives from a man aged 60 to 69 with COVID-19, enrolled during active disease. The gene calls are TRBV25-1 and TRBJ2-5; 7 bases align to TRBD1. Sequenced material: peripheral blood. The CDR3, as DNA: TGTGCCAGCAGCAGACACGGGACAGCACAAGAGACCCAGTACTTC. Translated: CASSRHGTAQETQYF.